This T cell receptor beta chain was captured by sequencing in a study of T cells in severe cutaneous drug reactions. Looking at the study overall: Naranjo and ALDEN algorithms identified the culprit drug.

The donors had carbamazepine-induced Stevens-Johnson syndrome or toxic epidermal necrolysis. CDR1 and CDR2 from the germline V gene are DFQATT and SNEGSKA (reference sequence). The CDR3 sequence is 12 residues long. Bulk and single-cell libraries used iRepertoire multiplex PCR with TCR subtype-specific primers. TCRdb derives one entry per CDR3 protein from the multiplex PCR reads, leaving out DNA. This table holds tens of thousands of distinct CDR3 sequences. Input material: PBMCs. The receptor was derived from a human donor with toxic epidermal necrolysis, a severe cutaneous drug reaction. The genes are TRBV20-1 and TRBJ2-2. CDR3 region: CSARHPTGELFF.